The rows below give T cell receptor beta chains drawn from one sample of a study of post-analysis software for immune sequencing data. TCRdb fed the PCR reads into MiXCR, producing one record per CDR3 protein. The sample yields 700,000 to 900,000 distinct CDR3 sequences, roughly 50% seen once. The sequenced sample was blood. These receptors came from a girl aged 10 to 17 with multiple sclerosis. The CDR3 runs from the conserved cysteine through the conserved F or W. D genes are given only for firm matches. Only part of the rows carry a size: once, few, many, or a class if the clone is expanded.

clone_size: few; v_call: TRBV12-3/TRBV12-4; d_call: NA; j_call: TRBJ2-7; cdr3_nt: TGTGCCAGCAGTTTTCCCAGAGGCGAGCAGTACTTC; cdr3_aa: CASSFPRGEQYF
clone_size: NA; v_call: TRBV20-1; d_call: NA; j_call: TRBJ2-1; cdr3_nt: TGCAGTGCTAGAGATCAAGTGAGTGAGCAGTTCTTC; cdr3_aa: CSARDQVSEQFF
clone_size: few; v_call: TRBV4-3; d_call: NA; j_call: TRBJ2-3; cdr3_nt: TGCGCCAGCAGCCAAGATGGCGGGGCGGCCGCAACAGATACGCAGTATTTT; cdr3_aa: CASSQDGGAAATDTQYF
clone_size: NA; v_call: TRBV24-1; d_call: NA; j_call: TRBJ2-5; cdr3_nt: TGTGCCACCAGTGGGACTTACCAAGAGACCCAGTACTTC; cdr3_aa: CATSGTYQETQYF
clone_size: NA; v_call: TRBV29-1; d_call: TRBD1; j_call: TRBJ2-5; cdr3_nt: TGCAGCGCCCTGGGACAGGGAGAGGCCCAGTACTTC; cdr3_aa: CSALGQGEAQYF
clone_size: few; v_call: TRBV27; d_call: NA; j_call: TRBJ2-1; cdr3_nt: TGTGCCAGCAGTTTATCGGGTGACAATGAGCAGTTCTTC; cdr3_aa: CASSLSGDNEQFF
clone_size: NA; v_call: TRBV27; d_call: TRBD1; j_call: TRBJ1-2; cdr3_nt: TGTGCCAGCAGTTTATCGACAGGGTGGGGCACTAACTATGGCTACACCTTC; cdr3_aa: CASSLSTGWGTNYGYTF
clone_size: NA; v_call: TRBV6-5; d_call: NA; j_call: TRBJ1-1; cdr3_nt: TGTGCCAGCAGAGATTTCGACAGCAAAAATAAAGCTTTCTTT; cdr3_aa: CASRDFDSKNKAFF
clone_size: NA; v_call: TRBV3-1; d_call: NA; j_call: TRBJ2-5; cdr3_nt: TGTGCCAGCAGCCAAGGACCCGGGACGGAGCAGTACTTC; cdr3_aa: CASSQGPGTEQYF
clone_size: few; v_call: TRBV12-3/TRBV12-4; d_call: NA; j_call: TRBJ2-3; cdr3_nt: TGTGCCAGCAGTTTCGGACTGGTCACAGATACGCAGTATTTT; cdr3_aa: CASSFGLVTDTQYF
clone_size: NA; v_call: TRBV5-5; d_call: NA; j_call: TRBJ2-7; cdr3_nt: TGTGCCAGCAGCCCCCCCAGGGACACTTACTACGAGCAGTACTTC; cdr3_aa: CASSPPRDTYYEQYF
clone_size: NA; v_call: TRBV10-3; d_call: NA; j_call: TRBJ2-7; cdr3_nt: TGTGCCATCAGTGAGTCGGGAGGACAAGCCTACGAGCAGTACTTC; cdr3_aa: CAISESGGQAYEQYF
clone_size: NA; v_call: TRBV12-3/TRBV12-4; d_call: TRBD1; j_call: TRBJ1-1; cdr3_nt: TGTGCCAGCAGCACGACAGGGGCCGGTAACACTGAAGCTTTCTTT; cdr3_aa: CASSTTGAGNTEAFF
clone_size: NA; v_call: TRBV20-1; d_call: NA; j_call: TRBJ1-1; cdr3_nt: TGCAGTGCTAGAGATTCGGGCAGGCCGAACACTGAAGCTTTCTTT; cdr3_aa: CSARDSGRPNTEAFF
clone_size: few; v_call: TRBV5-5; d_call: TRBD1; j_call: TRBJ1-1; cdr3_nt: TGTGCCAGCAGCCTGGACAGGGGAATGAACACTGAAGCTTTCTTT; cdr3_aa: CASSLDRGMNTEAFF
clone_size: few; v_call: TRBV20-1; d_call: TRBD2; j_call: TRBJ2-7; cdr3_nt: TGCAGTGCTAGAGAACTAGCGGGAGGAAACGAGCAGTACTTC; cdr3_aa: CSARELAGGNEQYF
clone_size: few; v_call: TRBV20-1; d_call: TRBD1; j_call: TRBJ2-5; cdr3_nt: TGCAGTGCTAGACCCCAGGCAGGGGGCATTGAGACCCAGTACTTC; cdr3_aa: CSARPQAGGIETQYF
clone_size: NA; v_call: TRBV7-2; d_call: TRBD1; j_call: TRBJ2-1; cdr3_nt: TGTGCCAGCAGCTTTACTGGGACAGGGGGGAATGAGCAGTTCTTC; cdr3_aa: CASSFTGTGGNEQFF
clone_size: few; v_call: TRBV9; d_call: NA; j_call: TRBJ2-7; cdr3_nt: TGTGCCAGCAGCGTAGGGGTGGAGTGCTACGAGCAGTACTTC; cdr3_aa: CASSVGVECYEQYF
clone_size: few; v_call: TRBV11-2; d_call: NA; j_call: TRBJ1-2; cdr3_nt: TGTGCCAGCAGCTTAGCGGGGGCTGGGGGCGCTGGCTACACCTTC; cdr3_aa: CASSLAGAGGAGYTF
clone_size: few; v_call: TRBV6-5; d_call: TRBD1; j_call: TRBJ2-5; cdr3_nt: TGTGCCAGCAGTAAGCAGGGACAGGGGGAGACCCAGTACTTC; cdr3_aa: CASSKQGQGETQYF
clone_size: few; v_call: TRBV20-1; d_call: NA; j_call: TRBJ2-3; cdr3_nt: TGCAGTGCCAGGATGAGGAGGGAAGGGACAGATACGCAGTATTTT; cdr3_aa: CSARMRREGTDTQYF
clone_size: NA; v_call: TRBV20-1; d_call: NA; j_call: TRBJ2-7; cdr3_nt: TGCAGTGCTAATCAAATGGGGGGGCTCGAGCAGTACTTC; cdr3_aa: CSANQMGGLEQYF
clone_size: few; v_call: TRBV5-1; d_call: NA; j_call: TRBJ2-3; cdr3_nt: TGCGCCAGCAGCCTAGAAAACCCCGGGCCAACTCAGACAGATACGCAGTATTTT; cdr3_aa: CASSLENPGPTQTDTQYF
clone_size: few; v_call: TRBV12-3/TRBV12-4; d_call: NA; j_call: TRBJ2-5; cdr3_nt: TGTGTTACGGGAGATGGGGAGACCCAGTACTTC; cdr3_aa: CVTGDGETQYF
clone_size: NA; v_call: TRBV4-3; d_call: TRBD1; j_call: TRBJ1-2; cdr3_nt: TGCGCCAGCAGCCCGGGAGGGACAGGTCTCACCCGCTATGGCTACACCTTC; cdr3_aa: CASSPGGTGLTRYGYTF
clone_size: NA; v_call: TRBV20-1; d_call: TRBD1; j_call: TRBJ2-7; cdr3_nt: TGCAGTGCTAGAGTCGGGTCGGGGACAGGATTCCACGAGCAGTACTTC; cdr3_aa: CSARVGSGTGFHEQYF
clone_size: NA; v_call: TRBV28; d_call: TRBD2; j_call: TRBJ2-6; cdr3_nt: TGTGCCAGCAGTTTCGGCGCGGGAGGATCTGGGGCCAACGTCCTGACTTTC; cdr3_aa: CASSFGAGGSGANVLTF
clone_size: NA; v_call: TRBV7-3; d_call: NA; j_call: TRBJ2-5; cdr3_nt: TGTGCCAGCAGCGCACCAGGGTATGGAGAGACCCAGTACTTC; cdr3_aa: CASSAPGYGETQYF
clone_size: few; v_call: TRBV27; d_call: NA; j_call: TRBJ2-1; cdr3_nt: TGTGCCAGCAGACCCTCGATGACTAGTAAGTTCTTC; cdr3_aa: CASRPSMTSKFF
clone_size: NA; v_call: TRBV3-1; d_call: TRBD2; j_call: TRBJ2-3; cdr3_nt: TGTGCCAGCAGCTCCCGCGGGAGAGATACGCAGTATTTT; cdr3_aa: CASSSRGRDTQYF
clone_size: NA; v_call: TRBV2; d_call: TRBD2; j_call: TRBJ2-3; cdr3_nt: TGTGCCAGCAGGGATCGAACTAGCGGTACGCAGTATTTT; cdr3_aa: CASRDRTSGTQYF
clone_size: NA; v_call: TRBV7-8; d_call: TRBD2; j_call: TRBJ2-1; cdr3_nt: TGTGCCAGCAGCTCGTGGTCGGCTAGCGGGGGTGAGAACAATGAGCAGTTCTTC; cdr3_aa: CASSSWSASGGENNEQFF
clone_size: NA; v_call: TRBV4-3; d_call: NA; j_call: TRBJ2-1; cdr3_nt: TGCGCCAGCAGCCAGGGGGCCGGCGGCCACAATGAGCAGTTCTTC; cdr3_aa: CASSQGAGGHNEQFF
clone_size: NA; v_call: TRBV7-9; d_call: TRBD1; j_call: TRBJ2-1; cdr3_nt: TGTGCCAGCAGCATTGGACAGGGGGCGGCCAATGAGCAGTTCTTC; cdr3_aa: CASSIGQGAANEQFF
clone_size: NA; v_call: TRBV10-3; d_call: NA; j_call: TRBJ2-2; cdr3_nt: TGTGCCATCTCGATTAGACAGGCGAATACCGGGGAGCTGTTTTTT; cdr3_aa: CAISIRQANTGELFF
clone_size: NA; v_call: TRBV9; d_call: TRBD1; j_call: TRBJ2-7; cdr3_nt: TGTGCCAGCAGCTTCTCTGGGGACAGGGCATACGAGCAGTACTTC; cdr3_aa: CASSFSGDRAYEQYF
clone_size: few; v_call: TRBV20-1; d_call: NA; j_call: TRBJ2-7; cdr3_nt: TGCAGTGCTAGTTCCCCGGACGGGCGGTTAAGGGGGGGTTACGAGCAGTACTTC; cdr3_aa: CSASSPDGRLRGGYEQYF
clone_size: NA; v_call: TRBV12-3/TRBV12-4; d_call: TRBD1; j_call: TRBJ1-6; cdr3_nt: TGTGCCAGCAGTTTCGCCGGACAGGGGGGTTCACCCCTCCACTTT; cdr3_aa: CASSFAGQGGSPLHF
clone_size: once; v_call: TRBV18; d_call: NA; j_call: TRBJ2-3; cdr3_nt: TGTGCCAGCTCACCTCTAGGGGGGAGTTCGATGGATACGCAGTATTTT; cdr3_aa: CASSPLGGSSMDTQYF
clone_size: once; v_call: TRBV28; d_call: NA; j_call: TRBJ2-7; cdr3_nt: TGTGCCAGCAGTTTAAGATCGGGCCTCTACGAGCAGTACTTC; cdr3_aa: CASSLRSGLYEQYF
clone_size: few; v_call: TRBV5-1; d_call: NA; j_call: TRBJ2-3; cdr3_nt: TGCGCCAGCAGCTTGGCCCAGGGGTTCACAGATACGCAGTATTTT; cdr3_aa: CASSLAQGFTDTQYF
clone_size: NA; v_call: TRBV29-1; d_call: TRBD1; j_call: TRBJ2-7; cdr3_nt: TGCAGCGTTGACGGACAGGGCTACGAGCAGTACTTC; cdr3_aa: CSVDGQGYEQYF
clone_size: once; v_call: TRBV6-1; d_call: NA; j_call: TRBJ2-3; cdr3_nt: TGTGCCAGCAGTGAAGTCTCTAGCAAGGATACGCAGTATTTT; cdr3_aa: CASSEVSSKDTQYF
clone_size: NA; v_call: TRBV5-1; d_call: TRBD2; j_call: TRBJ2-5; cdr3_nt: TGCGCCAGCAGCTTAGGACTAGCGGGAGCGACAGAGACCCAGTACTTC; cdr3_aa: CASSLGLAGATETQYF
clone_size: NA; v_call: TRBV29-1; d_call: TRBD1; j_call: TRBJ2-7; cdr3_nt: TGCAGCGTCCGGACAGGCTACGAGCAGTACTTC; cdr3_aa: CSVRTGYEQYF
clone_size: NA; v_call: TRBV10-3; d_call: NA; j_call: TRBJ2-1; cdr3_nt: TGTGCCATCAGTGATGGAGGCGATGAGCAGTTCTTC; cdr3_aa: CAISDGGDEQFF
clone_size: NA; v_call: TRBV5-1; d_call: NA; j_call: TRBJ2-1; cdr3_nt: TGCGCCAGCAGCTTAACTAGTGGGAGATCCAATGAGCAGTTCTTC; cdr3_aa: CASSLTSGRSNEQFF
clone_size: NA; v_call: TRBV6-6; d_call: NA; j_call: TRBJ2-1; cdr3_nt: TGTGCCAGCAGACCGATGGGACGGAGGTTATGGGAGCAGTTCTTC; cdr3_aa: CASRPMGRRLWEQFF
clone_size: NA; v_call: TRBV4-2; d_call: NA; j_call: TRBJ2-1; cdr3_nt: TGTGCCAGCAGCCAACAACTGGGGATCTACAATGAGCAGTTCTTC; cdr3_aa: CASSQQLGIYNEQFF
clone_size: NA; v_call: TRBV29-1; d_call: NA; j_call: TRBJ2-1; cdr3_nt: TGCAGCGTTCGGACCGACTTCTACAATGAGCAGTTCTTC; cdr3_aa: CSVRTDFYNEQFF